One and the same sample provided the 13 T cell receptor beta chains below, sequenced in a study of T-cell reconstitution after alpha-beta-depleted transplantation in children. For TCRbeta, the library was prepared with unique molecular identifiers. TCRdb recomputed calls from the PCR reads with MiXCR, one row per CDR3 protein. Altogether about 22,000 distinct CDR3 sequences are present, 11% being singletons, with the ten largest covering 20% to 30%. Sequencing was performed on PBMCs from the stem cell graft donor, taken from the stem cell graft. Receptor source: a human donor who donated a stem cell graft to a child with chronic granulomatous disease.

The V and J genes are TRBV2 and TRBJ1-4; a possible D gene is TRBD1 (5 bases). This CDR3 spans 15 amino acids. The V gene lost 5 bases and the J gene lost 10 bases, with 20 bases spanning the gap. Germline V gene sequence: CDR1 SNHLY, CDR2 FYNNEI. The CDR3 sequence is CASSFLDTHEGKLFF. The CDR3 region has the DNA TGTGCCAGCAGTTTCCTGGACACCCATGAGGGAAAACTGTTTTTT.

This clonotype was counted ten times or more. The CDR3 DNA reads as TGTGCCAGCAGCTCCTACGGGCGGCCGACTCAAGAGACCCAGTACTTC. Amino acids: CASSSYGRPTQETQYF. The chain employs TRBV7-9 and TRBJ2-5; D uncertain. The CDR3 length is 16 residues. CDR1 SEHNR and CDR2 FQNEAQ come from the germline V gene (reference sequence). The V end lost 4 bases, the J end lost 2 bases, and 17 bases lay between the germline ends.

This chain connects TRBV7-2 to TRBJ2-3, with TRBD2 matching 8 bases. Looked up from germline, CDR1 is SGHTA and CDR2 is FQGNSA. V was pared by 1 base and J by 5 bases, with 5 bases of the junction left unmatched. The CDR3 has 15 amino acids. CDR3 amino acids: CASSLDGLARDTQYF. The CDR3 DNA reads as TGTGCCAGCAGCTTAGACGGACTAGCAAGAGATACGCAGTATTTT. The variable domain in full, with the rest retrieved from reference TRBV7-2 and TRBJ2-3, is GAGVSQSPSNKVTEKGKDVELRCDPISGHTALYWYRQSLGQGLEFLIYFQGNSAPDKSGLPSDRFSAERTGGSVSTLTIQRTQQEDSAVYLCASSLDGLARDTQYFGPGTRLTVL.

This clonotype came up many times. The V and J genes are TRBV27 and TRBJ2-1, with 7 bases matching TRBD1. Germline trimming cut 5 bases from V and 9 bases from J; bases unmatched to any gene: 10. Germline-derived CDR1 and CDR2 are MNHEY and SMNVEV (reference sequence). The CDR3 is made up of 14 amino acids. CDR3 loop: CASSTLQGPVEQFF. Written as DNA, the CDR3 is TGTGCCAGCAGTACCCTACAGGGGCCGGTTGAGCAGTTCTTC.

This clonotype was seen ten or more times. This chain links TRBV6-2 or TRBV6-3 with TRBJ2-7; 7 nucleotides match TRBD2. Germline CDR1 MNHEY, CDR2 SVGEGT. With 7 bases clipped from V and 3 bases from J, the junction kept 9 bases outside the gene matches. This CDR3 spans 14 amino acids. CDR3 residues: CASTNWEGSYEQYF. DNA of the CDR3: TGTGCCAGCACCAATTGGGAGGGAAGCTACGAGCAGTACTTC.

The table lists this clonotype with many counts. V is TRBV20-1 and J is TRBJ2-3; 9 positions agree with TRBD2. The CDR3 sequence is 15 residues long. CDR1 DFQATT and CDR2 SNEGSKA come from the germline V gene (reference sequence). V lost 6 bases and J lost 2; bases outside the gene matches: 9. In DNA, the CDR3 is TGCAGTGCCCAAGATAGCGGGAGATTCACAGATACGCAGTATTTT. Protein: CSAQDSGRFTDTQYF.

This clonotype has a count of ten or more. This rearrangement joins TRBV5-5 to TRBJ1-5; D may be TRBD1 (5 bases). CDR1 and CDR2 from the germline V gene are SGHKS and YYEKEE (reference sequence). Trimming shortened V by 1 base and J by 7 bases, and 9 bases separated the two germline ends. The CDR3 consists of 13 residues. The CDR3 region is CASSLTGGQPQHF. The CDR3 nucleotides read TGTGCCAGCAGCTTGACAGGCGGACAGCCCCAGCATTTT.

This clonotype has at least ten counts. The V gene is TRBV5-1, the J gene TRBJ2-1, with 10 bases matching TRBD2. Germline CDR1 is SGHRS and CDR2 is YFSETQ. J lost 2 bases, V lost 1 base, and 6 bases had no gene match. The CDR3 is made up of 17 amino acids. CDR3 loop: CASSLFHSGGTYNEQFF. CDR3 DNA: TGCGCCAGCAGCTTGTTTCATAGCGGGGGGACCTACAATGAGCAGTTCTTC.

This clonotype has a handful of counts. The V call is TRBV7-7, the J call TRBJ2-5; D is perhaps TRBD1 (5 bases). Looked up from germline, CDR1 is SSHAT and CDR2 is FNYEAQ (reference sequence). The V end lost 3 bases, the J end lost 0 bases, and 8 bases lay between the germline ends. This CDR3 is 14 amino acids long. The CDR3 loop reads CASSFRGYQETQYF. The CDR3 DNA reads as TGTGCCAGCAGCTTTAGGGGATACCAAGAGACCCAGTACTTC. Together with reference TRBV7-7 and TRBJ2-5, the CDR3 gives the full variable domain: GAGVSQSPRYKVTKRGQDVTLRCDPISSHATLYWYQQALGQGPEFLTYFNYEAQPDKSGLPSDRFSAERPEGSISTLTIQRTEQRDSAMYRCASSFRGYQETQYFGPGTRLLVL.

Many counts were recorded for this clonotype. This chain joins TRBV19 and TRBJ2-7; the match to TRBD1 covers 9 bases. This CDR3 is 14 amino acids long. Looked up from germline, CDR1 is LNHDA and CDR2 is SQIVND (reference sequence). The junction had 5 bases not matched to a gene; V was cut back by 5 bases and J by 3 bases. For the CDR3, the DNA is TGTGCCAGTAGTCCCGGGACAGGGTTCTACGAGCAGTACTTC. This encodes CASSPGTGFYEQYF.

This clonotype was picked up many times. The chain carries TRBV5-1 and TRBJ2-3, with D possibly called TRBD1 or TRBD2 (5 bases each). V dropped 2 bases and J dropped 3 bases, with 19 bases sitting between them. The CDR3 runs to 17 residues. Germline values: CDR1 SGHRS, CDR2 YFSETQ. The CDR3, as DNA: TGCGCCAGCAGCTTCGGGACCTCCAGTAGGAATACAGATACGCAGTATTTT. Translated: CASSFGTSSRNTDTQYF.

The J gene is TRBJ2-5, the V gene TRBV20-1, with D maybe TRBD2 (5 bases). Trimming stripped 3 bases from V and 4 bases from J, with 21 bases between. The CDR3 loop spans 16 amino acids. The germline CDR1 and CDR2 sequences are DFQATT and SNEGSKA (reference sequence). The CDR3 spells CSASAGSVSGRETQYF. The CDR3 DNA reads TGCAGTGCTAGTGCGGGTTCGGTATCAGGAAGAGAGACCCAGTACTTC.

This sequence joins TRBV5-6 and TRBJ2-3; 7 nucleotides align to TRBD2. This CDR3 region has 13 residues. Germline loops: CDR1 SGHDT, CDR2 YYEEEE. The ends lost 6 bases at V and 5 bases at J; junction bases unmatched: 6. The DNA for the CDR3 is TGTGCCAGCACACGAATAGCGGGAGATACGCAGTATTTT. This translates into CASTRIAGDTQYF.